Sequencing of this T cell receptor beta chain was carried out in a study of early T cells in non-severe SARS-CoV-2 infection. Background on the study: The study sequenced bulk RNA from unsorted whole blood, with chains unpaired.

CDR3 length: 15 amino acids. V lost 4 bases, J lost 6 bases, and 11 bases stayed unmatched. Germline V gene lookup returns CDR1 PRHDT and CDR2 FYEKMQ (reference sequence). This clonotype was detected only a few times. The antigen is undetermined. Study conclusions and caveats: The study's VDJdb matching favored anti-spike CD8 responses and missed private and CD4 specificities.

Each single cDNA molecule received a unique molecular identifier. Each CDR3 protein gets one entry after TCRdb re-called the 5' RACE reads with MiXCR. The sample carries roughly 63,000 distinct CDR3 sequences, around 13% recorded once. Sample: whole blood. The J gene is TRBJ2-7, the V gene TRBV13; 8 positions match TRBD1. The TCR comes from an adult who was a healthcare worker with PCR-confirmed SARS-CoV-2 infection or an uninfected control (not recorded which). In DNA, the CDR3 is TGTGCCAGCAGCTCGGACAGGGAATATTCCCGCGAGCAGTACTTC. This encodes CASSSDREYSREQYF.